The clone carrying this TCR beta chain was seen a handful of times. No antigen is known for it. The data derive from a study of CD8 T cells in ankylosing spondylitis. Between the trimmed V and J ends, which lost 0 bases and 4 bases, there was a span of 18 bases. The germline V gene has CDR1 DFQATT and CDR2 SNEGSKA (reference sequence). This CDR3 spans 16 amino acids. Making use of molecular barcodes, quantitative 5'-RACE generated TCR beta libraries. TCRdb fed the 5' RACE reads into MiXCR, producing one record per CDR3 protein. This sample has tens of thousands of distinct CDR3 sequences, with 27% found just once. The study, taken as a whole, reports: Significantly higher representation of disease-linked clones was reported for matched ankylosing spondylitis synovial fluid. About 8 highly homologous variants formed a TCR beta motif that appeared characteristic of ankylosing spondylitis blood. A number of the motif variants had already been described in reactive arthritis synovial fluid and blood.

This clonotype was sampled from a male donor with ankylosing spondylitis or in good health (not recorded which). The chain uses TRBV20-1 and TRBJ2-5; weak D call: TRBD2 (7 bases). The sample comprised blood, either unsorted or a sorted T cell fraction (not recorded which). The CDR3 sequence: CSARDPAGAVRETQYF. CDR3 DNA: TGCAGTGCTAGAGATCCCGCGGGGGCGGTCCGAGAGACCCAGTACTTC.